The entry below describes one T cell receptor beta chain. This clone was seen just once. Which antigen it targets is not known. Base-call qualities are not available, and no considerably larger clone is one nucleotide away. In Seattle, one collaborating source enrolled patients while the infection was active and tracked those patients longitudinally over the course of disease. Collaborating institutions collected whole blood in K2EDTA tubes following their own protocols. Collaborator samples were shipped for TCRbeta analysis as frozen whole blood, isolated PBMCs, or DNA extracted from either sample type. The immunoSEQ Assay, a bias-controlled multiplex PCR, was used to amplify TCRbeta CDR3 regions from genomic DNA. The authors' analysis ran thus. Within the assay, amplification of reference gene primers was used to estimate how many nucleated cells each sample contained. To quantify the absolute abundance of each unique TCRbeta CDR3 rearrangement, sequence reads were collapsed and filtered. For each sample, productive Simpson clonality was calculated as the square root of Simpson's diversity index over productive rearrangements. Drawn from immuneACCESS, this table holds only the in-frame rearrangements with V and J called that TCRdb kept. Clones are partly lost; checked studies trace under half to an unresolved V gene and leave the rest unexplained. V and J calls plus clone size are reproduced from that table; the DNA served to infer D and trimming. Counted in this sample were approximately 290,000 clones; approximately 86% of them appeared once. About 1% of the sample goes to the ten largest clones.

The CDR3, cysteine through phenylalanine, is 13 amino acids long. CDR3 DNA is the only sequence kept; it has 39 bases, read in frame from the first base. V loses 8 bases of germline sequence and J loses 2 bases, and the interval between the two ends is 10 bases. The germline V gene encodes CDR1 SNHLY and CDR2 FYNNEI. The data were obtained in a study of blood T cell repertoires in COVID-19 (dated by TCRdb to about 2020). As for the study more broadly: Collaborator samples came from the United States, Italy and Spain and covered acute and convalescent phases of COVID-19. The prospective study material was composed of cDNA or gDNA derived from T cells, B-cell-depleted T cells, or PBMCs. A de-identified subject ID, COVID-19 status, age in years and sex were almost always included in the sample metadata. Deeply sampled blood TCRbeta repertoires from subjects exposed to, actively infected with, or recovered from COVID-19 were included in the dataset. The samples were drawn from the first 160 participants of the ongoing ImmuneRACE study and from some 1,300 subjects provided by 6 global collaborators. HLA class I and class II types, where available, came from metadata supplied by the sample provider rather than from assay-based typing. A freely available public database, intended as a resource for researchers studying the immune response to SARS-CoV-2, is where the repertoires were released. What the authors observed across the whole study: Clinical and demographic metadata were provided uncurated, with the amount varying by source and participant.

Sequencing was performed on peripheral blood. The rearrangement joined TRBV2 to TRBJ1-5; no D gene can be assigned with confidence. The receptor was isolated from a human donor with COVID-19, enrolled during active disease. The donor label of this sample is uncertain. The CDR3 reads CASETAGNQPQHF. Read as DNA, the sequence is TGTGCCAGCGAAACCGCGGGCAATCAGCCCCAGCATTTT.